This T cell receptor (beta chain) was recovered during a study of neurological immune-mediated disorders (dated by TCRdb to about 2019). Looking at the study overall: The study compared peripheral blood TCR-beta repertoires of HTLV-I-associated myelopathy (HAM/TSP) patients, multiple sclerosis patients and healthy controls using UMI-based sequencing. Of the 68 subjects in the cohort, about 15 were HAM/TSP patients, approximately 34 were multiple sclerosis patients, and 20 were healthy controls. Longitudinal samples, technical triplicates and paired sorted CD4+ and CD8+ T-cell subsets, alongside PBMC samples, were included among the approximately 110 TCR-beta libraries.

On this clonotype: Its antigen remains undetermined. One base away there is no much larger clone; base qualities are not given.

The investigation overall reported the following: TCR clonal expansion was greatest in HAM/TSP patients and smallest in MS patients, who ranked below even healthy controls. No identical CDR3 amino acid sequences were found to be shared among expanded clones across subjects, suggesting that TCR-beta repertoires were private in all groups.

Blood bank volunteers in Maryland, USA served as the healthy controls. For unsorted PBMC libraries, 2 million PBMCs were used after storage in RNAlater at -80 degrees C until RNA extraction. PBMCs were separated from peripheral blood using Ficoll-Hypaque density gradient centrifugation and then cryopreserved in liquid nitrogen. To synthesize cDNA, template-switch 5'RACE was performed with a primer carrying a 10-nucleotide random unique molecular identifier so that each TCR transcript was tagged. Each sequencing run produced over 180 million TCR-beta sequences covering 15-18 subjects. The RNeasy kit was used to extract total RNA. TCR-beta VDJ regions were amplified with primers for the TCR constant region and the 5'RACE anchor, using the KAPA Real-time Library Amplification kit. A first PCR added sample indexes and Illumina adaptors, after which a second PCR increased the library yield. After Ampure bead purification, the roughly 650 bp TCR product was size-selected on a 2% E-gel SizeSelection system. Before pooling, library quality was assessed on a Bioanalyzer, concentration was determined with Qubit, and library quantification was performed with the Kapa Library Quantification kit. Paired-end 2 x 150 bp sequencing of the libraries was performed on an Illumina HiSeq 2500. To increase sequence diversity, roughly 24-32% phiX was spiked into each library pool. On the study's bioinformatics: The UMI-based MiGEC pipeline processed quality-filtered reads and removed over 80% of raw TCR sequences during error correction. VDJ genes were aligned to IMGT germline references, and each clonotype was defined by a unique CDR3 amino acid sequence together with V-J genes. VDJtools evaluated clonal expansion, Shannon diversity and CDR3 relatedness (CalcPairwiseDistances, ClusterSamples); CLCbio workbench built phylogenetic trees. Using coefficient-of-variation modelling across technical triplicates, the study counted a clone as expanded if it had at least 8 unique UMIs. The public reads were quality trimmed at Q25 with fastp and then assembled into clones with MiXCR by TCRdb, keeping productive beta chains. Each entry merges the rows of one CDR3 protein and shows their most common DNA and genes. These V and J calls rely on TCRdb rather than the paper's analysis. For this sample the table gives around 30,000 distinct CDR3 sequences, of which approximately 4.5% were detected only once. The ten largest account for 20% to 25% of the sample.

The CDR3 runs 15 residues from the cysteine to the phenylalanine. Solely the CDR3 DNA is kept, with 45 bases framed from the first base. V and J are truncated by 0 bases and 1 base respectively, leaving an intervening sequence of 12 bases. The germline V gene (reference sequence) specifies DFQATT as CDR1 and SNEGSKA as CDR2. Sequenced material: PBMCs. The chain is made from TRBV20-1 and TRBJ1-1, and the D gene may be TRBD1, 5 bases matching. The clonotype comes from a man aged 18 to 30 in good health. This receptor carries the CDR3 CSARDDSGGNTEAFF. The DNA is TGCAGTGCTAGAGATGATAGCGGGGGGAACACTGAAGCTTTCTTT.